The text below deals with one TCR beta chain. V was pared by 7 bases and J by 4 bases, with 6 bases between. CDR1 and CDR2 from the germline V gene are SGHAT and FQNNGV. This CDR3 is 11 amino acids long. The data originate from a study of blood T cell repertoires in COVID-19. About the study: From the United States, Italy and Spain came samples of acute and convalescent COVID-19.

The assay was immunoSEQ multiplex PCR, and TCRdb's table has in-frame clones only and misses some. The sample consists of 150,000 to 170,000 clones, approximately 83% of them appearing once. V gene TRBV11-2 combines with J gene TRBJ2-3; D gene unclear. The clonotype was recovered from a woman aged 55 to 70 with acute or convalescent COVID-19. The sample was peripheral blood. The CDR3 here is CASMSADTQYF. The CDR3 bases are TGTGCCAGCATGTCGGCAGATACGCAGTATTTT.